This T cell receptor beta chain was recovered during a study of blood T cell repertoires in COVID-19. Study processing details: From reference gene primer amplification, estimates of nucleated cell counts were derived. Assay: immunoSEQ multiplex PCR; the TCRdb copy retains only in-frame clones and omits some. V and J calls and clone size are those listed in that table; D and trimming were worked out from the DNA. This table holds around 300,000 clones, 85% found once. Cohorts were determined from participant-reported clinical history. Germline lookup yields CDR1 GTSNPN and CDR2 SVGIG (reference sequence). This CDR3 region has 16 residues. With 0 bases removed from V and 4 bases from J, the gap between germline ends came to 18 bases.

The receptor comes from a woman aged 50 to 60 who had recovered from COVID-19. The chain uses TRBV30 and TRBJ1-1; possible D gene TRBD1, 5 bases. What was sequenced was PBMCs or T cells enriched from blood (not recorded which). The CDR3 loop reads CAWSVPGLLGSTEAFF. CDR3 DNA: TGTGCCTGGAGTGTACCGGGACTCTTGGGGAGCACTGAAGCTTTCTTT.